Listed below are T cell receptor beta chains from one sample, sequenced in a study of control samples from healthy donors and cancer patients. Sequencing was performed with immunoSEQ multiplex PCR; in TCRdb, only in-frame clones are kept and a portion is missing. The table has around 200,000 clones, 91% seen once. The specimen was blood. The receptors here all came from a woman under 40 in good health. Both conserved end residues are part of each CDR3. A D gene is named only where the DNA matches it firmly. Rows may omit the clone size; those that give it use once, few, many or a size class.

V gene	D gene	clone size	J gene	CDR3 protein	CDR3 DNA
TRBV24-1	NA	NA	TRBJ1-5	CATSDLSGNQPQHF	TGTGCCACCAGTGATTTGTCGGGCAATCAGCCCCAGCATTTT
TRBV12-5	NA	NA	TRBJ2-7	CASGLNSYEQYF	TGTGCTAGTGGTTTGAACAGCTACGAGCAGTACTTC
TRBV5-4	NA	NA	TRBJ2-7	CASSLERQGYEQYF	TGTGCCAGCAGCTTGGAAAGGCAGGGATACGAGCAGTACTTC
TRBV5-1	TRBD1	NA	TRBJ1-4	CASSLDRGGEKLFF	TGCGCCAGCAGCTTGGACAGGGGTGGTGAAAAACTGTTTTTT
TRBV4-3	NA	NA	TRBJ1-4	CASSQESKGAAEKLFF	TGCGCCAGCAGCCAAGAGTCAAAAGGGGCGGCTGAAAAACTGTTTTTT
TRBV7-9	TRBD2	NA	TRBJ2-1	CASSLAGLEGHEQFF	TGTGCCAGCAGCTTAGCTGGACTAGAGGGGCATGAGCAGTTCTTC
TRBV7-9	TRBD1	NA	TRBJ1-5	CASSGTGSNQPQHF	TGTGCCAGCAGCGGGACAGGGAGCAATCAGCCCCAGCATTTT
TRBV7-3	NA	NA	TRBJ2-5	CASSLFGNQETQYF	TGTGCCAGCAGCTTATTCGGCAACCAAGAGACCCAGTACTTC
TRBV29-1	TRBD1	NA	TRBJ1-1	CSVVDRGNTEAFF	TGCAGCGTCGTCGACAGGGGGAACACTGAAGCTTTCTTT
TRBV6-1	TRBD1	NA	TRBJ1-6	CASSEGGRGNSPLHF	TGTGCCAGCAGTGAAGGTGGCAGGGGGAATTCACCCCTCCACTTT
TRBV30	TRBD1	NA	TRBJ2-6	CAWSTGGAGANVLTF	TGTGCCTGGAGTACAGGGGGCGCTGGGGCCAACGTCCTGACTTTC
TRBV30	TRBD2	once	TRBJ2-7	CAWRLAGTYEQYF	TGTGCCTGGAGACTAGCGGGGACCTACGAGCAGTACTTC
TRBV29-1	NA	NA	TRBJ2-3	CSAQRGARTDTQYF	TGCAGCGCCCAGCGAGGGGCTAGGACAGATACGCAGTATTTT
TRBV6-6	TRBD1	NA	TRBJ1-5	CASTPNDRGQQPQHF	TGTGCCAGCACCCCTAATGACAGGGGGCAACAGCCCCAGCATTTT
TRBV7-8	NA	NA	TRBJ1-3	CASSLGTSGNTIYF	TGTGCCAGCAGCTTGGGGACTTCTGGAAACACCATATATTTT
TRBV19	NA	once	TRBJ2-3	CASSPIASGRTDTQYF	TGTGCCAGTAGCCCCATAGCGTCAGGCCGAACAGATACGCAGTATTTT
TRBV30	TRBD1	NA	TRBJ1-5	CAWRDSGGSNQPQHF	TGTGCCTGGAGGGACTCAGGGGGGAGCAATCAGCCCCAGCATTTT